The clone carrying this TCR beta chain appeared once. This specimen belongs to a study of blood T cell repertoires in COVID-19. The overall study: Researchers got acute and convalescent COVID-19 samples from the United States, Italy and Spain. The cDNA or gDNA used as material had been derived from T cells, B-cell-depleted T cells, or PBMCs.

Authors' processing steps: Reference gene primer amplification gave nucleated cell count estimates. Profiled with immunoSEQ multiplex PCR; TCRdb holds only in-frame clones, not every one. That table gives V, J and clone size, and the DNA gave D and trimming. Of about 160,000 clones listed, approximately 91% are singletons. The sample taken for sequencing was peripheral blood. The clonotype comes from a man aged 18 to 30 with acute or convalescent COVID-19.

This chain's CDR3 is CASSPREGSTYEQYF. In nucleotides, the CDR3 is TGTGCCAGCTCACCACGCGAGGGTAGCACCTACGAGCAGTACTTC. This sequence joins TRBV18 and TRBJ2-7, with D possibly being TRBD2 (5 bases). V was pared by 1 base and J by 2 bases, with 12 bases between. Germline CDR1 reads KGHSH; CDR2 reads LQKENI. This CDR3 is 15 amino acids long.